This is a list of T cell receptor beta chains from one sample in a study of blood T cell repertoires in COVID-19. Profiled with immunoSEQ multiplex PCR; TCRdb holds only in-frame clones, not every one. The sample yields about 99,000 clones, around 90% seen once. The specimen sequenced was peripheral blood. All receptors come from a human donor in a cohort sampled during active COVID-19. Both conserved end residues are part of each CDR3. D genes are given only for firm matches. Size values are once, few and many counts, or a class for expanded clones, and some rows have none.

clone_size | j_call | d_call | v_call | cdr3_aa | cdr3_nt
- | TRBJ2-2 | - | TRBV2 | CASSETRPGTGELFF | TGTGCCAGCAGTGAGACACGTCCAGGGACCGGGGAGCTGTTTTTT
once | TRBJ1-5 | - | TRBV11-2 | CASSIYTGQPQHF | TGTGCCAGCAGCATCTACACAGGGCAGCCCCAGCATTTT
- | TRBJ1-5 | TRBD1 | TRBV10-3 | CAIRIPRDRGEEGNQPQHF | TGTGCCATCAGAATTCCCCGGGACAGGGGGGAAGAGGGCAATCAGCCCCAGCATTTT
- | TRBJ1-1 | - | TRBV5-1 | CASSPQGRDTEAFF | TGCGCCAGCAGCCCGCAGGGGAGGGACACTGAAGCTTTCTTT
- | TRBJ1-1 | TRBD1 | TRBV9 | CASSVGGQGAANTEAFF | TGTGCCAGCAGCGTAGGGGGACAGGGGGCGGCGAACACTGAAGCTTTCTTT
few | TRBJ1-2 | - | TRBV28 | CASSLYRVNYGYTF | TGTGCCAGCAGTTTATACCGAGTCAACTATGGCTACACCTTC
few | TRBJ1-5 | - | TRBV12-3/TRBV12-4 | CASSLLGRQPQHF | TGTGCCAGCAGTTTACTTGGGAGGCAGCCCCAGCATTTT
- | TRBJ2-1 | - | TRBV9 | CASSVEAGNNEQFF | TGTGCCAGCAGCGTAGAAGCGGGTAACAATGAGCAGTTCTTC
- | TRBJ2-5 | TRBD2 | TRBV7-3 | CASSLSGGAGETQYF | TGTGCCAGCAGCTTAAGCGGGGGGGCCGGGGAGACCCAGTACTTC
- | TRBJ1-5 | - | TRBV6-5 | CASSLEGTNQPQHF | TGTGCCAGCAGCCTAGAAGGAACCAATCAGCCCCAGCATTTT
- | TRBJ2-5 | - | TRBV19 | CASSLQGGQETQYF | TGTGCCAGTAGTCTACAAGGAGGCCAAGAGACCCAGTACTTC
- | TRBJ2-1 | - | TRBV28 | CASSWGRGSYNEQFF | TGTGCCAGCAGTTGGGGAAGGGGGTCCTACAATGAGCAGTTCTTC
- | TRBJ1-5 | TRBD1 | TRBV18 | CASSPSGGDQPQHF | TGTGCCAGCTCACCATCAGGGGGCGATCAGCCCCAGCATTTT
many | TRBJ1-6 | - | TRBV6-5 | CASSTGGLSWGALHF | TGTGCCAGCAGTACCGGGGGGCTGAGTTGGGGAGCCCTCCACTTT
- | TRBJ2-3 | TRBD2 | TRBV18 | CASSPGTTHTDTQYF | TGTGCCAGCTCACCCGGGACTACCCACACAGATACGCAGTATTTT
- | TRBJ2-4 | - | TRBV28 | CASSLIAGALIQYF | TGTGCCAGCAGTTTGATCGCAGGGGCCTTAATTCAGTACTTC
- | TRBJ1-6 | - | TRBV5-4 | CASSLGSSYNSPLHF | TGTGCCAGCAGCTTGGGTAGCTCCTATAATTCACCCCTCCACTTT
- | TRBJ2-7 | TRBD1 | TRBV28 | CASSLFRPLRDRKTGEQYF | TGTGCCAGCAGTTTATTTCGCCCCCTCCGGGACAGGAAGACAGGCGAGCAGTACTTC
- | TRBJ2-4 | - | TRBV2 | CASSDGQPPLRSF | TGTGCCAGCAGTGACGGACAGCCCCCCTTGAGGTCGTTC
- | TRBJ2-5 | - | TRBV6-2/TRBV6-3 | CASSYGGGLSKTQYF | TGTGCCAGCAGTTACGGGGGGGGGCTATCGAAGACCCAGTACTTC
- | TRBJ2-2 | - | TRBV4-2 | CASSGPERVGGELFF | TGTGCCAGCAGCGGGCCGGAGAGGGTAGGCGGGGAGCTGTTTTTT
- | TRBJ2-7 | - | TRBV18 | CASSPGQSYEQYF | TGTGCCAGCTCACCGGGCCAATCCTACGAGCAGTACTTC
- | TRBJ2-1 | - | TRBV6-6 | CASSDHSGAYNEQFF | TGTGCCAGCAGTGACCATAGCGGTGCCTACAATGAGCAGTTCTTC
- | TRBJ2-7 | TRBD2 | TRBV28 | CASRREGGYEQYF | TGTGCCAGTCGACGGGAGGGGGGCTACGAGCAGTACTTC
- | TRBJ2-7 | - | TRBV2 | CANSIRVLAYEQYF | TGTGCCAACAGTATCAGGGTTTTGGCCTACGAGCAGTACTTC
- | TRBJ2-1 | TRBD2 | TRBV5-1 | CASSLDAGTSVTEQFF | TGCGCCAGCAGCTTGGACGCCGGGACTAGCGTGACGGAGCAGTTCTTC
- | TRBJ2-5 | TRBD1 | TRBV6-5 | CASSSKGQGWQTQYF | TGTGCCAGCAGTTCAAAGGGACAGGGCTGGCAGACCCAGTACTTC
- | TRBJ1-1 | - | TRBV10-3 | CAISEDRVSKAFF | TGTGCCATCAGTGAGGACAGAGTGAGTAAAGCTTTCTTT
- | TRBJ1-1 | TRBD1 | TRBV7-8 | CASSPNPGQPEAFF | TGTGCCAGCAGCCCAAACCCGGGACAGCCTGAAGCTTTCTTT
- | TRBJ2-6 | - | TRBV7-2 | CASSWTGGSGSGANVLTF | TGTGCCAGCAGCTGGACAGGAGGGTCGGGCTCTGGGGCCAACGTCCTGACTTTC
medium-sized | TRBJ2-1 | - | TRBV7-9 | CASRLTGEQFF | TGTGCCAGCAGATTAACAGGGGAGCAGTTCTTC
- | TRBJ2-1 | - | TRBV4-3 | CASSLDIIQDNEQFF | TGCGCCAGCAGCCTCGACATTATCCAGGACAATGAGCAGTTCTTC
- | TRBJ2-1 | - | TRBV11-3 | CASSLGGPYNEQFF | TGTGCCAGCAGCTTAGGGGGCCCCTACAATGAGCAGTTCTTC
once | TRBJ1-1 | - | TRBV6-5 | CASSPGAGFETEAFF | TGTGCCAGCAGTCCTGGGGCAGGGTTTGAAACTGAAGCTTTCTTT
- | TRBJ1-5 | - | TRBV19 | CASSGINQPQHF | TGTGCCAGTTCAGGAATCAATCAGCCCCAGCATTTT
many | TRBJ1-1 | TRBD1 | TRBV27 | CASNRQGPNTEAFF | TGTGCCAGCAATCGACAGGGACCGAACACTGAAGCTTTCTTT
- | TRBJ2-5 | - | TRBV7-9 | CASSLGGSRVGKTQYF | TGTGCCAGCAGCTTAGGGGGTTCCAGGGTAGGGAAGACCCAGTACTTC
once | TRBJ2-5 | - | TRBV28 | CASSPAGTTETQYF | TGTGCCAGCAGTCCGGCCGGGACAACAGAGACCCAGTACTTC
- | TRBJ2-6 | - | TRBV7-8 | CASSPRRASGANVLTF | TGTGCCAGCAGCCCAAGGAGGGCCTCTGGGGCCAACGTCCTGACTTTC
- | TRBJ2-3 | - | TRBV23-1 | CAETGFTDTQYF | TGCGCCGAAACAGGTTTCACAGATACGCAGTATTTT
- | TRBJ2-1 | TRBD2 | TRBV18 | CASSLGTSGAGNEQFF | TGTGCCAGCTCACTAGGGACTAGCGGTGCCGGCAATGAGCAGTTCTTC
- | TRBJ2-7 | - | TRBV3-1/TRBV3-2 | CATPRYEQYF | TGTGCCACCCCACGGTACGAGCAGTACTTC
- | TRBJ1-5 | TRBD1 | TRBV11-2 | CASSLGTGGSQPQHF | TGTGCCAGCAGCTTGGGGACAGGGGGGAGTCAGCCCCAGCATTTT
few | TRBJ2-3 | TRBD2 | TRBV7-3 | CASSFVSGTPDTQYF | TGTGCCAGCAGTTTTGTGAGCGGGACTCCAGATACGCAGTATTTT
- | TRBJ2-7 | TRBD1 | TRBV18 | CASSFRDRGEQYF | TGTGCCAGCTCATTCCGGGACAGAGGCGAGCAGTACTTC
- | TRBJ2-7 | TRBD1 | TRBV18 | CASSKTGGAYYEQYF | TGTGCCAGCTCAAAAACAGGGGGCGCGTACTACGAGCAGTACTTC
once | TRBJ2-1 | - | TRBV4-1 | CASSQSPGRSSYNEQFF | TGCGCCAGCAGCCAGTCTCCTGGGAGAAGCTCCTACAATGAGCAGTTCTTC
once | TRBJ2-5 | TRBD2 | TRBV5-1 | CASSLAGGWGMETQYF | TGCGCCAGCAGCTTGGCGGGAGGATGGGGGATGGAGACCCAGTACTTC
- | TRBJ1-3 | TRBD1 | TRBV28 | CASSATDRGSSGNTIYF | TGTGCCAGCAGTGCCACCGACAGGGGCAGCTCTGGAAACACCATATATTTT
- | TRBJ2-3 | TRBD1 | TRBV7-9 | CASSLGRGSAGDTQYF | TGTGCCAGCAGCTTGGGCAGGGGGTCCGCCGGGGATACGCAGTATTTT
- | TRBJ2-7 | TRBD1 | TRBV7-2 | CASSLVGQGANEQYF | TGTGCCAGCAGCTTAGTTGGACAGGGGGCTAACGAGCAGTACTTC
once | TRBJ1-1 | - | TRBV2 | CASSERSMNTEAFF | TGTGCCAGCAGTGAAAGGAGCATGAACACTGAAGCTTTCTTT
- | TRBJ2-7 | TRBD1 | TRBV15 | CATSKGQGAYEQYF | TGTGCCACCAGCAAAGGACAGGGCGCCTACGAGCAGTACTTC
once | TRBJ2-1 | TRBD2 | TRBV5-1 | CASSLTSGSSYNEQFF | TGCGCCAGCAGCTTGACTAGCGGGAGCTCCTACAATGAGCAGTTCTTC
- | TRBJ2-4 | - | TRBV6-1 | CASSVQGEAAKNIQYF | TGTGCCAGCAGTGTCCAAGGCGAGGCAGCCAAAAACATTCAGTACTTC